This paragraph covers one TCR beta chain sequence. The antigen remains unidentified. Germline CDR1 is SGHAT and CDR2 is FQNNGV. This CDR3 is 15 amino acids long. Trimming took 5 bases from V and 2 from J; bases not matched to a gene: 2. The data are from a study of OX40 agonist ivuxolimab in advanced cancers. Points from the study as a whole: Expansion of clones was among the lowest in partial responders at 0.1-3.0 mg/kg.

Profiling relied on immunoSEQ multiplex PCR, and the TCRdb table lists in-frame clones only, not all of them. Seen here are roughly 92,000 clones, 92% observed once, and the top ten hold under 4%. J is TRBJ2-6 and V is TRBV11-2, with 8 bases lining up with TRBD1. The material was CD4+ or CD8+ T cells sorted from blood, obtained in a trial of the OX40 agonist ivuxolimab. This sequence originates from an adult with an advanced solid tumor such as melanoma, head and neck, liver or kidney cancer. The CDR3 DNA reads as TGTGCCAGCAGCCGGACAGGGCCTGGGGCCAACGTCCTGACTTTC. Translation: CASSRTGPGANVLTF.